This T cell receptor beta chain stems from a study of shared clonotypes between healthy human individuals. As for this clone: The same CDR3 can be traced to other DNA sequences in this sample.

V lost 3 bases and J 7 bases, leaving 12 bases between the germline ends. The CDR3 has 13 amino acids. In germline, CDR1 is GTSNPN, CDR2 SVGIG (reference sequence). TCRdb's table, derived via immunoSEQ multiplex PCR, lists solely in-frame clones and lacks some. The sample lists roughly 2.4 million clones; around 95% were seen once. Input material: naive CD4+ T cells sorted from blood. The subset: CD45RA+ positively selected. The chain couples TRBV30 to TRBJ1-4, with TRBD1 as a possible D gene (6 bases). The clonotype comes from a man between 18 and 29 years old in good health. The CDR3 DNA follows: TGTGCCTGGAGCCAAGGGGGGGGTGAAAAACTGTTTTTT. Translating it yields CAWSQGGGEKLFF.